This T cell receptor beta chain originates from a study of blood T cells in healthy people across ages. Details on this clonotype: Its antigen is not identified.

Study-wide findings and caveats: Diversity estimates drawn from one million T cells were deemed underestimates. Shifts in expanded clonotypes may have been confounded by donor CMV status, which was unknown.

Healthy individuals of Caucasian origin from Russia, aged roughly 6 to 95, served as donors. Combining a sample-barcoded 5' primer with a J-beta primer mix, a second PCR ran for roughly 6 to 12 cycles. Each CDR3 protein gets one entry after TCRdb re-called the 5' RACE reads with MiXCR. This sample has 750,000 to 950,000 distinct CDR3 sequences, with roughly 53% found just once. The receptor was isolated from a man at least 80 years old in good health. Sequences were obtained from blood.

In nucleotides, the CDR3 is TGTGCCACCAGTGGTGGCATCTCCGGCGGCTATGGCTACACCTTC. Translating gives CATSGGISGGYGYTF. The chain combines TRBV24-1 with TRBJ1-2; the D is unclear. The CDR3 contains 15 residues. Germline loops: CDR1 KGHDR, CDR2 SFDVKD. V was clipped by 5 bases and J by 4 bases, with 16 bases between them.